A selection of T cell receptor beta chains follows, all from one sample in a study of breast tumors, draining lymph nodes, adjacent tissues. TCRdb redid the calling of the multiplex PCR reads with MiXCR, one entry per CDR3 protein. The sample holds roughly 110,000 distinct CDR3 sequences, roughly 33% seen once. Sequenced: axillary lymph node tissue. The receptors shown here come from a female donor with breast cancer. Some clones in this sample may be carry-over from other donors' samples. CDR3s include the opening cysteine and the closing phenylalanine or tryptophan. D genes are given only for firm matches. Clone size is shown for a subset of rows, as once, few, many or a class of expanded clone.

V gene,clone size,D gene,J gene,CDR3 protein,CDR3 DNA
TRBV5-1,many,NA,TRBJ2-3,CASNNIQGTDTQYF,TGCGCCTCTAATAATATACAGGGCACAGATACGCAGTATTTT
TRBV6-5,many,NA,TRBJ2-3,CASAPRGGLTDTQYF,TGTGCCAGCGCTCCCCGGGGAGGCCTCACAGATACGCAGTATTTT
TRBV5-1,many,NA,TRBJ2-7,CASSPGRRAHEQYF,TGCGCCAGCAGCCCTGGCCGCAGAGCCCACGAGCAGTACTTC
TRBV5-1,many,NA,TRBJ1-2,CASSLRGGGMSYTF,TGCGCCAGCAGCTTAAGGGGCGGAGGTATGAGCTACACCTTC
TRBV5-8,many,TRBD1,TRBJ1-6,CASRPGTGGNYNSPLHF,TGTGCCAGCAGACCCGGGACAGGCGGAAACTATAATTCACCCCTCCACTTT
TRBV4-1,many,NA,TRBJ1-3,CASSQGSWSSGNTIYF,TGCGCCAGCAGCCAAGGATCGTGGAGTTCTGGAAACACCATATATTTT
TRBV19,many,NA,TRBJ1-5,CASSMGSLAPQHF,TGTGCCAGTAGTATGGGCAGTCTGGCGCCCCAGCATTTT
TRBV19,many,NA,TRBJ2-5,CASSSQLQETQYF,TGTGCCAGTAGTAGCCAGCTCCAAGAGACCCAGTACTTC
TRBV20-1,many,TRBD1,TRBJ1-5,CSARPTGRRGQPQHF,TGCAGTGCTAGACCGACAGGGCGCAGGGGTCAGCCCCAGCATTTT
TRBV2,NA,NA,TRBJ2-6,CASSGLSGANVLTF,TGTGCCAGCAGTGGGCTTTCAGGGGCCAACGTCCTGACTTTC
TRBV10-2,many,TRBD2,TRBJ2-1,CASSVHSPGGVDNEQFF,TGCGCCAGCAGTGTCCACTCCCCGGGGGGTGTGGACAATGAGCAGTTCTTC
TRBV3-1,many,NA,TRBJ1-3,CASSQDRGALSGNTIYF,TGTGCCAGCAGCCAAGATCGCGGGGCTCTCTCTGGAAACACCATATATTTT
TRBV13,few,TRBD1,TRBJ1-2,CASSSGTGQKGYTF,TGTGCCAGCAGCTCCGGGACAGGGCAGAAGGGCTACACCTTC
TRBV7-9,NA,TRBD2,TRBJ2-1,CASSGESGETQFF,TGTGCCAGCAGCGGAGAAAGCGGGGAGACCCAGTTCTTC
TRBV19,NA,NA,TRBJ2-1,CASSPRTGGSYNEQFF,TGTGCCAGTAGTCCGAGGACCGGGGGATCCTACAATGAGCAGTTCTTC
TRBV20-1,once,NA,TRBJ2-7,CSARGASYEQYF,TGCAGTGCTAGGGGGGCTTCCTACGAGCAGTACTTC
TRBV4-2,NA,NA,TRBJ1-1,CASSFGGPRVNTEAFF,TGTGCCAGCAGCTTTGGTGGGCCTAGGGTGAACACTGAAGCTTTCTTT